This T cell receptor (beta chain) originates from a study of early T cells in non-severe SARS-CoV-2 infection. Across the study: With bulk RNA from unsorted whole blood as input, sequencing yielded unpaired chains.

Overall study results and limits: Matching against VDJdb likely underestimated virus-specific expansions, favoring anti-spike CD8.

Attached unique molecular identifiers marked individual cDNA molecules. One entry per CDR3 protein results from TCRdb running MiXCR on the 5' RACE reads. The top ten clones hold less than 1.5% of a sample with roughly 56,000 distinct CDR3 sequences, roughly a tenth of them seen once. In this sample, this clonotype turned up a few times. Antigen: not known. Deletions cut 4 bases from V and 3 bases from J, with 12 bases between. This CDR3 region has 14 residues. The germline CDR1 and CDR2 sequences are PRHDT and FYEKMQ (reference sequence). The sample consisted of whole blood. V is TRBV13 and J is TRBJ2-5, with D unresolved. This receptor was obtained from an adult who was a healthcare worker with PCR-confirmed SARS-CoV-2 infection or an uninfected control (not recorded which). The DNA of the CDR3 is TGTGCCAGCAGCTCGTCCGGACCGGAAGAGACCCAGTACTTC. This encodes CASSSSGPEETQYF.